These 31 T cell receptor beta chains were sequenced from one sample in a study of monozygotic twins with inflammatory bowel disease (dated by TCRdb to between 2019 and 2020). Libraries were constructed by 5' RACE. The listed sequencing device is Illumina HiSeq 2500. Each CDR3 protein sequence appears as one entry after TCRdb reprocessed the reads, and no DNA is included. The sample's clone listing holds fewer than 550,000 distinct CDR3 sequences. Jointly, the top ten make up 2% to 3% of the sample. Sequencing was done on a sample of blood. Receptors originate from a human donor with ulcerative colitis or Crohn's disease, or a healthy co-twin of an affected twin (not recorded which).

This chain's CDR3 is CASSSGQSYNQPQHF. The chain carries TRBV11-2 and TRBJ1-5; TCRdb's D call of TRBD1 is untestable without DNA. Germline CDR1 reads SGHAT; CDR2 reads FQNNGV. The CDR3 has 15 residues.

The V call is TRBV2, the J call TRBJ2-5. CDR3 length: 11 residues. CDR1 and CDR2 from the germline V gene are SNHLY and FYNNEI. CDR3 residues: CASSDGETQYF.

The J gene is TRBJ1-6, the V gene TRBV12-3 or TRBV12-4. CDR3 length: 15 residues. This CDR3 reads CASSLGDIRPSPLHF.

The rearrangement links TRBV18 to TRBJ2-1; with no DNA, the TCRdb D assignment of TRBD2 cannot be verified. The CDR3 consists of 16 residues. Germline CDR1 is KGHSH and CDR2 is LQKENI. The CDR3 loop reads CASSLYSGLANNEQFF.

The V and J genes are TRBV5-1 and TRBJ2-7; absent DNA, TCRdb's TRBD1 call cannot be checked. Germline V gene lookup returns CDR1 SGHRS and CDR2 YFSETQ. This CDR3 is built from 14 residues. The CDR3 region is CASSFGTTPGEQYF.

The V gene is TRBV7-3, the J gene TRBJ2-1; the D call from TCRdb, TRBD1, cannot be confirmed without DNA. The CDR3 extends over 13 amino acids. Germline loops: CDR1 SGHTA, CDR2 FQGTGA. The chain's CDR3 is CASSRGRDNEQFF.

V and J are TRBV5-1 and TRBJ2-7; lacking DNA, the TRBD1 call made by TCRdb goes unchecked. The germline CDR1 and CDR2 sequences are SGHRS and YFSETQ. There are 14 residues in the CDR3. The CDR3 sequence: CASSPDRGKYEQYF. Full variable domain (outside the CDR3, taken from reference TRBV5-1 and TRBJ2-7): KAGVTQTPRYLIKTRGQQVTLSCSPISGHRSVSWYQQTPGQGLQFLFEYFSETQRNKGNFPGRFSGRQFSNSRSEMNVSTLELGDSALYLCASSPDRGKYEQYFGPGTRLTVT.

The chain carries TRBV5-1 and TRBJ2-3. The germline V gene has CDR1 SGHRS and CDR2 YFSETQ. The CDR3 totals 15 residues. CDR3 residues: CASSRDVVSTDTQYF.

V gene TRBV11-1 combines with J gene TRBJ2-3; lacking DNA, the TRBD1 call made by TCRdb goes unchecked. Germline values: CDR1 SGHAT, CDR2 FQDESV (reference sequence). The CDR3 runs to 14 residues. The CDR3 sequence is CASSPDQGTDTQYF.

CDR3: CASSLDRLEQGGRYTF. The genes are TRBV5-1 and TRBJ1-2. The CDR3 runs to 16 residues. CDR1 SGHRS and CDR2 YFSETQ come from the germline V gene.

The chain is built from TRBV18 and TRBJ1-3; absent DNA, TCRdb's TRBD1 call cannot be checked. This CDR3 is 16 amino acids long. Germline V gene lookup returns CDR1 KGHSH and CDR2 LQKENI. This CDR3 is CASSPLSGLSGNTIYF.

CDR3 sequence: CASSPGQGSRNGYTF. The chain has TRBV5-1 and TRBJ1-2; the D call from TCRdb, TRBD1, cannot be confirmed without DNA. This CDR3 region has 15 residues. The germline CDR1 and CDR2 sequences are SGHRS and YFSETQ.

CDR3: CASTEQPNTEAFF. This chain uses TRBV2 with TRBJ1-1. CDR3 length: 13 residues. The germline V gene encodes CDR1 SNHLY and CDR2 FYNNEI.

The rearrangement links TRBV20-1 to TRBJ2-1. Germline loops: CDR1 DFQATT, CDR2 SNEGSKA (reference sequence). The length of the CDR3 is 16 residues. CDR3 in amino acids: CSASSSVHLINNEQFF.

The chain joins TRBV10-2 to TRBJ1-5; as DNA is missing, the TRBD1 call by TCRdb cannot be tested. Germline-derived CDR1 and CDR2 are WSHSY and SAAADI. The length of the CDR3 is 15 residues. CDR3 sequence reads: CASSDLGQGNQPQHF.

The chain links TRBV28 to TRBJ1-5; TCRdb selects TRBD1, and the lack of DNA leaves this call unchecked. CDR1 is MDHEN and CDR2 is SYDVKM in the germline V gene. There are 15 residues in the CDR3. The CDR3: CASSIGSGLSQPQHF.

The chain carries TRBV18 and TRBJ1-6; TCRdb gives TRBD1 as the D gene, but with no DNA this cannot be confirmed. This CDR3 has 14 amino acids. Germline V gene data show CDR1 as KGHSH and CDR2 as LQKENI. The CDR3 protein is CASSPLSMDSPLHF. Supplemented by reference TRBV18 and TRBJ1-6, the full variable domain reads NAGVMQNPRHLVRRRGQEARLRCSPMKGHSHVYWYRQLPEEGLKFMVYLQKENIIDESGMPKERFSAEFPKEGPSILRIQQVVRGDSAAYFCASSPLSMDSPLHFGNGTRLTVT.

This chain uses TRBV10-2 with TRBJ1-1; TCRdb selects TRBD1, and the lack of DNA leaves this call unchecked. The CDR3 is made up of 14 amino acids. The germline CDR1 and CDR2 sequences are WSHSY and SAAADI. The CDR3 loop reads CASAGTGDNTEAFF.

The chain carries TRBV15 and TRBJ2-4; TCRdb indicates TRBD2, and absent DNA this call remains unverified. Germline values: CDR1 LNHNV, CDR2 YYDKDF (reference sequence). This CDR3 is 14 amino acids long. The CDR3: CATSRGLARDIRYF.

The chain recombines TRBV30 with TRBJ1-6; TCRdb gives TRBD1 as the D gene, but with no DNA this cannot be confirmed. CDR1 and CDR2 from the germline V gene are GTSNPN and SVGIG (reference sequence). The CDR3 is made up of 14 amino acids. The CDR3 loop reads CAWKTGNYNSPLHF.

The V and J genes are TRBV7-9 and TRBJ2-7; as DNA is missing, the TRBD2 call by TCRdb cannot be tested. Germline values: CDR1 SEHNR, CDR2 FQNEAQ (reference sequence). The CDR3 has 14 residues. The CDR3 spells CASSPRGSGYEQYF.

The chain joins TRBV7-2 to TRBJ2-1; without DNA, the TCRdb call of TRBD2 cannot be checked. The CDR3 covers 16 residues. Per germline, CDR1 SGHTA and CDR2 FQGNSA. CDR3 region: CASSLGLAGGTDEQFF.

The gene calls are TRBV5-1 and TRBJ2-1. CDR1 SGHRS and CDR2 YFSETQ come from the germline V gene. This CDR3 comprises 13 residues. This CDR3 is CASSLASNNEQFF.

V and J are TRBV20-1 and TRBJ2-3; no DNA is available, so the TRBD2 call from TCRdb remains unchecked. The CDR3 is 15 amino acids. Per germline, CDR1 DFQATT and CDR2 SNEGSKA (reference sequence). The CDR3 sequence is CSAVGDSGRTDTQYF.

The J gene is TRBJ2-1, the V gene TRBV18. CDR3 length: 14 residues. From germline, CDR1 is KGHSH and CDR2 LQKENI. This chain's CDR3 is CASSPRAPHNEQFF.

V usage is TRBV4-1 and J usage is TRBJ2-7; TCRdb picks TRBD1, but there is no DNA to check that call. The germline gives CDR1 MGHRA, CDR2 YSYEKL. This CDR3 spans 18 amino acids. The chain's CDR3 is CASSQESLQEQGAYEQYF.

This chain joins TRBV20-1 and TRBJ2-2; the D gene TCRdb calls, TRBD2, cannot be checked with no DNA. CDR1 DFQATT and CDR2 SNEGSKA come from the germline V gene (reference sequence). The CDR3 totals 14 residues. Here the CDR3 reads CSARGGGATGELFF.

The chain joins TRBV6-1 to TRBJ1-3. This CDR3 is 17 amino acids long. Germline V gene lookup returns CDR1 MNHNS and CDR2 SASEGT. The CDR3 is CASRRFGQRDSGNTIYF.

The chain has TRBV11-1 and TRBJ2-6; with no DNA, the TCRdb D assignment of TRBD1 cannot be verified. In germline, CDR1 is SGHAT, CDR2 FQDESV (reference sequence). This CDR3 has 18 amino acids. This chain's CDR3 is CASSLPGQGSSGANVLTF.

The chain's CDR3 is CASRTDGQGLTNTEAFF. The rearrangement uses TRBV3-1 and TRBJ1-1; as DNA is missing, the TRBD1 call by TCRdb cannot be tested. Germline V lookup: CDR1 LGHDT, CDR2 YNNKEL (reference sequence). The CDR3 has 17 amino acids.

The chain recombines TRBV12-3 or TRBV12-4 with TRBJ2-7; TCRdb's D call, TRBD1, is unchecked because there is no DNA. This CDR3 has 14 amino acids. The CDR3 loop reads CASTPRGTGYEQYF.